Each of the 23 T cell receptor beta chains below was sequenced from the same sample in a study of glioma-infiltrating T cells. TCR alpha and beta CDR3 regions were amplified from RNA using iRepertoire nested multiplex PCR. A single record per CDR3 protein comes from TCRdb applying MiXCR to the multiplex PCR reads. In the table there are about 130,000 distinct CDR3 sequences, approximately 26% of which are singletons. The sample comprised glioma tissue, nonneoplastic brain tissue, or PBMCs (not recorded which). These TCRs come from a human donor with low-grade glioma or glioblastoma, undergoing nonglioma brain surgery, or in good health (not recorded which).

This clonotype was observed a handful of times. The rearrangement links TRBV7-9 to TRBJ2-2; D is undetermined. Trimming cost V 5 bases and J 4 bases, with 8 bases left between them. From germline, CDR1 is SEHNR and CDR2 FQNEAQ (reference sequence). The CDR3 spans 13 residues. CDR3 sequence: CASSVKITGELFF. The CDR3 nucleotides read TGTGCCAGCAGCGTAAAGATCACCGGGGAGCTGTTTTTT.

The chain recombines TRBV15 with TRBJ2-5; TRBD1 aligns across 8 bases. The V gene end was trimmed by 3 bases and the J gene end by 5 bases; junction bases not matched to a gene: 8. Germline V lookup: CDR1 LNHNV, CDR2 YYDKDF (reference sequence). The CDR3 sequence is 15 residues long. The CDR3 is CATSRRQGIGETQYF. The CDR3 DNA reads TGTGCCACCAGCAGGCGACAGGGGATAGGGGAGACCCAGTACTTC.

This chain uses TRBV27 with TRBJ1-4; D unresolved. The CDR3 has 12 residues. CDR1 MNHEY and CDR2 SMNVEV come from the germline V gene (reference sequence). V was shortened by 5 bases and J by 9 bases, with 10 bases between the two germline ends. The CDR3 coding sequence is TGTGCCAGCAGTGGAAACAGTAAAAAACTGTTTTTT. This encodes CASSGNSKKLFF.

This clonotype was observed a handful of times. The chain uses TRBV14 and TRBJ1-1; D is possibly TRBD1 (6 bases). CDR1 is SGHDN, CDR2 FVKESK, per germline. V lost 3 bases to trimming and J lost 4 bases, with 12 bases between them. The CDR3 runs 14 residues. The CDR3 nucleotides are TGTGCCAGCAGCCACACAGGGCTCGGCACTGAAGCTTTCTTT. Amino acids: CASSHTGLGTEAFF. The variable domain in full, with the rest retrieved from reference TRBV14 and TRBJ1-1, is EAGVTQFPSHSVIEKGQTVTLRCDPISGHDNLYWYRRVMGKEIKFLLHFVKESKQDESGMPNNRFLAERTGGTYSTLKVQPAELEDSGVYFCASSHTGLGTEAFFGQGTRLTVV.

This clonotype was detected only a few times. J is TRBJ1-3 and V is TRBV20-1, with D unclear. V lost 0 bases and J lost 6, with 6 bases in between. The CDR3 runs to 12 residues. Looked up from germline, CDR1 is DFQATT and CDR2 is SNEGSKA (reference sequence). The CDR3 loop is CSARDQENTIYF. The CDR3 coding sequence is TGCAGTGCTAGAGATCAGGAAAACACCATATATTTT.

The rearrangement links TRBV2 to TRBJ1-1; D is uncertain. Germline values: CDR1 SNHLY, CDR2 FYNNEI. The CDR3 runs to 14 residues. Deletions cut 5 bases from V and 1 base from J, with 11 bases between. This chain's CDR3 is CASSPQRENTEAFF. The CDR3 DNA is TGTGCCAGCAGTCCTCAGAGGGAGAACACTGAAGCTTTCTTT.

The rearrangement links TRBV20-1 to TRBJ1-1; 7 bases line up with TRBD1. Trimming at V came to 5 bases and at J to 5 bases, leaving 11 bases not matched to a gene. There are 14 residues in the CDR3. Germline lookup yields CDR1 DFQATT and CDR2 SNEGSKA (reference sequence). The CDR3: CSAPPGQERTEAFF. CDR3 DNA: TGCAGTGCTCCACCAGGACAGGAGAGGACTGAAGCTTTCTTT.

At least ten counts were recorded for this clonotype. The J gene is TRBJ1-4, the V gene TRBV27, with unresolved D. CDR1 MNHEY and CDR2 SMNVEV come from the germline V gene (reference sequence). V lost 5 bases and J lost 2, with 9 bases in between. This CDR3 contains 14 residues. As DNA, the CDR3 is TGTGCCAGCAGTGAAGAGGGCACTAATGAAAAACTGTTTTTT. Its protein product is CASSEEGTNEKLFF.

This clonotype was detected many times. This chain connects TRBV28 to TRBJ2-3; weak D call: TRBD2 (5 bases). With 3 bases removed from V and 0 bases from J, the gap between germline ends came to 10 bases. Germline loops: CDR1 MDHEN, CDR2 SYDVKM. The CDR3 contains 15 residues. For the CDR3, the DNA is TGTGCCAGCAGTTTCGGAGGTTCTAGCACAGATACGCAGTATTTT. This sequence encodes CASSFGGSSTDTQYF.

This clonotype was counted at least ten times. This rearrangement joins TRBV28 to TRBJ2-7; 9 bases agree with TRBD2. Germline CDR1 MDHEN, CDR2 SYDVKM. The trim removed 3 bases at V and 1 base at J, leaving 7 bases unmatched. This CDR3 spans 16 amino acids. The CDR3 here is CASSFSLAGLSYEQYV. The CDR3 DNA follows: TGTGCCAGCAGTTTCTCGCTAGCGGGACTTTCCTACGAGCAGTACGTC.

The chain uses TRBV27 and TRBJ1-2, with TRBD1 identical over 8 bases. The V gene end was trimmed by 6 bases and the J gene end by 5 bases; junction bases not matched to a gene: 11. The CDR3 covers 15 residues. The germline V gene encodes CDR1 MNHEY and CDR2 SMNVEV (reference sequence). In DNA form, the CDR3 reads TGTGCCAGCAGCCAAAACAGGGGGTCCCCATATGGCTACACCTTC. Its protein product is CASSQNRGSPYGYTF.

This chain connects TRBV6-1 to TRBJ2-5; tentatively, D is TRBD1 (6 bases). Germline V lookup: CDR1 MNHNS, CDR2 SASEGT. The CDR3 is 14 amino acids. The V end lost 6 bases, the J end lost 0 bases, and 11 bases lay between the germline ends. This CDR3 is CASRETGNQETQYF. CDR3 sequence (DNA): TGTGCCAGCAGGGAGACAGGCAACCAAGAGACCCAGTACTTC.

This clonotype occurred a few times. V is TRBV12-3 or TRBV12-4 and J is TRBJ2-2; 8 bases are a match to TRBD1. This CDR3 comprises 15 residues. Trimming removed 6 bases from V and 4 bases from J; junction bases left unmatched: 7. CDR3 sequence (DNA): TGTGCCAGCAGAGCAGGGACAGGTGTCACCGGGGAGCTGTTTTTT. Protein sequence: CASRAGTGVTGELFF.

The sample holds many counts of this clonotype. CDR3 loop: CASSVLGTGEETQYF. CDR3 nucleotide sequence: TGTGCCAGCAGCGTCTTGGGGACAGGGGAAGAGACCCAGTACTTC. The chain couples TRBV2 to TRBJ2-5, with 10 bases matching TRBD1. From germline, CDR1 is SNHLY and CDR2 FYNNEI. CDR3 length: 15 amino acids. J gave up 3 bases and V 6 bases, and 7 bases lay outside the gene matches.

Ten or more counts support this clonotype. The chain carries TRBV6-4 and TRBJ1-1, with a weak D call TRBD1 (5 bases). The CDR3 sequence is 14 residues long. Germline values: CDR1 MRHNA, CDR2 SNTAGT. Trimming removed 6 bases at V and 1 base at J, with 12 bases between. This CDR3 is CASSRDGKNTEAFF. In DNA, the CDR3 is TGTGCCAGCAGCCGGGACGGAAAGAACACTGAAGCTTTCTTT.

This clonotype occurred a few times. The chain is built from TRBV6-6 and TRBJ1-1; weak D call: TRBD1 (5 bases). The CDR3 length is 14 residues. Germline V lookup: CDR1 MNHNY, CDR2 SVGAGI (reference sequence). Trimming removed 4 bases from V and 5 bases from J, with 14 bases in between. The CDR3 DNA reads TGTGCCAGCAGTTCCAGGGTTGTAGGAACTGAAGCTTTCTTT. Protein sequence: CASSSRVVGTEAFF.

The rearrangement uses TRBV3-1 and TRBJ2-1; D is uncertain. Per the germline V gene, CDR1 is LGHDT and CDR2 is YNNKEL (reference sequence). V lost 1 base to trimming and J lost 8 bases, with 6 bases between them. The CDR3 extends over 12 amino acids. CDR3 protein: CASSQGVDEQFF. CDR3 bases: TGTGCCAGCAGCCAAGGAGTGGATGAGCAGTTCTTC.

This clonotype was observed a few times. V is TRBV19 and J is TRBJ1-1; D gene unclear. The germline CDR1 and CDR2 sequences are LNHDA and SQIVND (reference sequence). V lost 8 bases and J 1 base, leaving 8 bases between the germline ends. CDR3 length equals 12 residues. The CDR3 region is CASLRSNTEAFF. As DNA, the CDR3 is TGTGCCAGTCTCAGATCGAACACTGAAGCTTTCTTT.

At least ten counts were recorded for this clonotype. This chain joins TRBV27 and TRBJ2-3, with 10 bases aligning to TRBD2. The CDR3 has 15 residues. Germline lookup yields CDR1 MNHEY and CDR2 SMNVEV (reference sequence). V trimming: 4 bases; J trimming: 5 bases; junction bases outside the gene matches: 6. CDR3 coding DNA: TGTGCCAGCAGTTCTTATCTAGCGGGGGTAGATACGCAGTATTTT. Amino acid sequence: CASSSYLAGVDTQYF.

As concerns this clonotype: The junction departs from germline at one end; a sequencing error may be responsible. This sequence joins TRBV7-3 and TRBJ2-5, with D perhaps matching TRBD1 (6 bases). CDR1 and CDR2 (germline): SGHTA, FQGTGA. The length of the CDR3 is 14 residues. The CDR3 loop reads CASSSLGGQETQYF. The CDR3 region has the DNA TGTGCCAGCAGCTCCCTAGGGGGACAAGAGACTCAGTACTTC. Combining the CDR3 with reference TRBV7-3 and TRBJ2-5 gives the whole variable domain GAGVSQTPSNKVTEKGKYVELRCDPISGHTALYWYRQSLGQGPEFLIYFQGTGAADDSGLPNDRFFAVRPEGSVSTLKIQRTERGDSAVYLCASSSLGGQETQYFGPGTRLLVL.

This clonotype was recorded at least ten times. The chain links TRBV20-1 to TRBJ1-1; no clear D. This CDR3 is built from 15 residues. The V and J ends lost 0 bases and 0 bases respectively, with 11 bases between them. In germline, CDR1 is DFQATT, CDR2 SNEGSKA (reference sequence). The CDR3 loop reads CSARDMGTMNTEAFF. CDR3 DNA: TGCAGTGCTAGAGATATGGGCACCATGAACACTGAAGCTTTCTTT.

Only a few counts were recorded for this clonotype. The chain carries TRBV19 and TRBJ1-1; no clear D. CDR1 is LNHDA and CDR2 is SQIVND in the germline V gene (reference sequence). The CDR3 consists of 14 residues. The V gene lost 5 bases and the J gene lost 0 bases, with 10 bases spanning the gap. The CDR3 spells CASSWTDMNTEAFF. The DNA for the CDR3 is TGTGCCAGTAGTTGGACGGATATGAACACTGAAGCTTTCTTT.

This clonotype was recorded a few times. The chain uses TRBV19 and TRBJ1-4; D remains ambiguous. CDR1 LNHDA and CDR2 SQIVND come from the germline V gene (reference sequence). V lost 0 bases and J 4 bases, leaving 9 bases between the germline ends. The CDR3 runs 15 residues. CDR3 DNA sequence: TGTGCCAGTAGTATAGAAGCGGCAGTTAATGAAAAACTGTTTTTT. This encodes CASSIEAAVNEKLFF.